This TCR beta chain was documented in a study of blood T cell repertoires in COVID-19. Libraries were prepared by immunoSEQ multiplex PCR; TCRdb keeps only in-frame clonotypes and omits some of them. Of some 130,000 clones listed, roughly 80% are singletons. CDR3 length: 16 residues. Germline assignment: CDR1 MDHEN and CDR2 SYDVKM. V trimming: 5 bases; J trimming: 2 bases; junction bases outside the gene matches: 10. This TCR came from a man in his forties with acute COVID-19. The J gene is TRBJ2-3, the V gene TRBV28; TRBD2 matches 7 bases. Material: PBMCs or T cells enriched from blood (not recorded which). The CDR3 DNA sequence: TGTGCCAGCAGTCATAATAGAGCGGGACTCACAGATACGCAGTATTTT. Its translation: CASSHNRAGLTDTQYF. The variable domain in full, with the rest retrieved from reference TRBV28 and TRBJ2-3, is DVKVTQSSRYLVKRTGEKVFLECVQDMDHENMFWYRQDPGLGLRLIYFSYDVKMKEKGDIPEGYSVSREKKERFSLILESASTNQTSMYLCASSHNRAGLTDTQYFGPGTRLTVL.